A selection of T cell receptor beta chains follows, all from one sample in a study of cytomegalovirus exposure and HLA in healthy donors. TCRdb keeps only in-frame clones here, not all; method: immunoSEQ multiplex PCR. The top ten clones hold 0.7% to 0.95% of a sample with fewer than 200,000 clones, around 80% of them seen once. The specimen sequenced was PBMCs. The receptors come from a woman between 18 and 29 years old in good health and CMV-seronegative. Both conserved end residues are part of each CDR3. The D gene is left open where the match is weak. Size is stated for part of the rows, as once, few or many counts, or as a class when the clone is expanded.

len: 12
j_gene: TRBJ1-4
v_gene: TRBV18
d_gene: .
abundance: .
CDR3aa: CASSPHGEKLFF
CDR3nt: TGTGCCAGCTCACCACACGGTGAAAAACTGTTTTTT

len: 14
j_gene: TRBJ1-5
v_gene: TRBV4-1
d_gene: .
abundance: .
CDR3aa: CASSHHRDNQPQHF
CDR3nt: TGCGCCAGCAGCCACCACAGAGACAATCAGCCCCAGCATTTT

len: 13
j_gene: TRBJ2-1
v_gene: TRBV5-1
d_gene: TRBD2
abundance: once
CDR3aa: CASSQGLAFEQFF
CDR3nt: TGCGCCAGCAGCCAGGGACTAGCGTTTGAGCAGTTCTTC

len: 14
j_gene: TRBJ2-3
v_gene: TRBV10-2
d_gene: .
abundance: .
CDR3aa: CASSESWPPDTQYF
CDR3nt: TGCGCCAGCAGTGAGTCGTGGCCCCCAGATACGCAGTATTTT

len: 14
j_gene: TRBJ2-7
v_gene: TRBV2
d_gene: .
abundance: .
CDR3aa: CASGGSAGHYEQYF
CDR3nt: TGTGCCAGCGGGGGGTCGGCAGGGCATTACGAGCAGTACTTC

len: 13
j_gene: TRBJ2-7
v_gene: TRBV6-5
d_gene: .
abundance: .
CDR3aa: CASSYGRTYEQYF
CDR3nt: TGTGCCAGCAGTTACGGGAGAACCTACGAGCAGTACTTC

len: 16
j_gene: TRBJ2-5
v_gene: TRBV7-3
d_gene: TRBD1
abundance: few
CDR3aa: CASSLTGAALGETQYF
CDR3nt: TGTGCCAGCAGCCTGACAGGGGCGGCCCTCGGAGAGACCCAGTACTTC

len: 15
j_gene: TRBJ2-7
v_gene: TRBV27
d_gene: TRBD1
abundance: .
CDR3aa: CASSLGGTGGYEQYF
CDR3nt: TGTGCCAGCAGTTTAGGGGGGACAGGGGGCTACGAGCAGTACTTC

len: 13
j_gene: TRBJ1-5
v_gene: TRBV27
d_gene: .
abundance: .
CDR3aa: CASKGQGNQPQHF
CDR3nt: TGTGCCAGCAAGGGGCAGGGGAATCAGCCCCAGCATTTT

len: 17
j_gene: TRBJ2-4
v_gene: TRBV7-8
d_gene: .
abundance: few
CDR3aa: CASSLRELAFAKNIQYF
CDR3nt: TGTGCCAGCAGCCTCCGGGAGCTCGCTTTTGCCAAAAACATTCAGTACTTC

len: 14
j_gene: TRBJ2-7
v_gene: TRBV15
d_gene: TRBD1
abundance: .
CDR3aa: CATSKRDRGYEQYF
CDR3nt: TGTGCCACCAGCAAACGGGACAGGGGATACGAGCAGTACTTC

len: 13
j_gene: TRBJ1-1
v_gene: TRBV27
d_gene: .
abundance: .
CDR3aa: CASSVPGGPEAFF
CDR3nt: TGTGCCAGCAGTGTACCGGGGGGCCCTGAAGCTTTCTTT

len: 12
j_gene: TRBJ2-7
v_gene: TRBV7-9
d_gene: .
abundance: .
CDR3aa: CASSFSGYEQYF
CDR3nt: TGTGCCAGCAGCTTTTCCGGCTACGAGCAGTACTTC

len: 14
j_gene: TRBJ2-1
v_gene: TRBV18
d_gene: .
abundance: .
CDR3aa: CASSPSGRVNEQFF
CDR3nt: TGTGCCAGCTCACCTTCGGGAAGGGTTAATGAGCAGTTCTTC

len: 14
j_gene: TRBJ2-3
v_gene: TRBV5-1
d_gene: .
abundance: .
CDR3aa: CASKSQTSTDTQYF
CDR3nt: TGCGCCAGCAAGTCACAGACGAGCACAGATACGCAGTATTTT

len: 15
j_gene: TRBJ1-5
v_gene: TRBV19
d_gene: .
abundance: .
CDR3aa: CASSVQAGVSQPQHF
CDR3nt: TGTGCCAGTAGTGTACAAGCAGGGGTCAGTCAGCCCCAGCATTTT

len: 15
j_gene: TRBJ1-2
v_gene: TRBV21-1
d_gene: .
abundance: few
CDR3aa: CASSKASAEGVGYTF
CDR3nt: TGTGCCAGCAGCAAAGCTTCGGCGGAGGGAGTCGGCTACACCTTC

len: 19
j_gene: TRBJ2-2
v_gene: TRBV7-6
d_gene: TRBD2
abundance: .
CDR3aa: CASSLSLAGAWLLTGELFF
CDR3nt: TGTGCCAGCAGCTTAAGTCTAGCGGGAGCTTGGCTCCTCACCGGGGAGCTGTTTTTT

len: 15
j_gene: TRBJ1-1
v_gene: TRBV6-5
d_gene: .
abundance: .
CDR3aa: CASSYSAGGYTEAFF
CDR3nt: TGTGCCAGCAGTTACTCGGCAGGCGGGTACACTGAAGCTTTCTTT

len: 20
j_gene: TRBJ2-3
v_gene: TRBV15
d_gene: TRBD1
abundance: .
CDR3aa: CATSRGTGGGAGGGTDTQYF
CDR3nt: TGTGCCACCAGCAGGGGGACAGGGGGCGGAGCGGGAGGTGGCACAGATACGCAGTATTTT

len: 13
j_gene: TRBJ2-7
v_gene: TRBV6-1
d_gene: TRBD2
abundance: .
CDR3aa: CASWAGRADEQYF
CDR3nt: TGTGCCAGCTGGGCAGGGAGGGCCGATGAGCAGTACTTC

len: 15
j_gene: TRBJ2-2
v_gene: TRBV4-3
d_gene: TRBD2
abundance: few
CDR3aa: CASSRTGTRDGELFF
CDR3nt: TGCGCCAGCAGCCGGACCGGGACTAGAGACGGGGAGCTGTTTTTT

len: 15
j_gene: TRBJ1-1
v_gene: TRBV4-1
d_gene: .
abundance: .
CDR3aa: CASSPRTDTNTEAFF
CDR3nt: TGCGCCAGCAGCCCCCGGACAGATACGAACACTGAAGCTTTCTTT

len: 16
j_gene: TRBJ1-4
v_gene: TRBV4-3
d_gene: .
abundance: .
CDR3aa: CASSQGGGRGNEKLFF
CDR3nt: TGCGCCAGCAGCCAAGGGGGGGGGAGGGGGAATGAAAAACTGTTTTTT

len: 15
j_gene: TRBJ2-7
v_gene: TRBV6-5
d_gene: TRBD1
abundance: .
CDR3aa: CASSSQGAGDYEQYF
CDR3nt: TGTGCCAGCAGTTCCCAGGGGGCCGGGGACTACGAGCAGTACTTC

len: 15
j_gene: TRBJ2-2
v_gene: TRBV5-1
d_gene: TRBD2
abundance: .
CDR3aa: CASSLTGTSVRELFF
CDR3nt: TGCGCCAGCAGCCTCACCGGGACTAGCGTCCGGGAGCTGTTTTTT

len: 15
j_gene: TRBJ2-1
v_gene: TRBV5-1
d_gene: TRBD1
abundance: .
CDR3aa: CASSLGDRVPNEQFF
CDR3nt: TGCGCCAGCAGCTTGGGGGACAGGGTCCCCAATGAGCAGTTCTTC

len: 12
j_gene: TRBJ2-3
v_gene: TRBV28
d_gene: .
abundance: .
CDR3aa: CASSFGQATQYF
CDR3nt: TGTGCCAGCAGTTTTGGGCAGGCTACGCAGTATTTT

len: 18
j_gene: TRBJ2-3
v_gene: TRBV7-2
d_gene: TRBD2
abundance: .
CDR3aa: CASSLYESGSRHTDTQYF
CDR3nt: TGTGCCAGCAGCTTATACGAGAGCGGGAGCAGACACACAGATACGCAGTATTTT

len: 15
j_gene: TRBJ2-2
v_gene: TRBV6-6
d_gene: .
abundance: .
CDR3aa: CASSYSSAIGGELFF
CDR3nt: TGTGCCAGCAGTTACTCGAGCGCTATCGGTGGGGAGCTGTTTTTT

len: 16
j_gene: TRBJ2-7
v_gene: TRBV11-3
d_gene: .
abundance: .
CDR3aa: CASRAGPGSASYEQYF
CDR3nt: TGTGCCAGCCGGGCAGGCCCGGGTAGCGCCTCCTACGAGCAGTACTTC

len: 14
j_gene: TRBJ2-6
v_gene: TRBV6-4
d_gene: .
abundance: .
CDR3aa: CAGSAFPGANVLTF
CDR3nt: TGTGCCGGCAGTGCCTTCCCTGGGGCCAACGTCCTGACTTTC

len: 16
j_gene: TRBJ2-1
v_gene: TRBV5-6
d_gene: .
abundance: .
CDR3aa: CASSFQWDWDYNEQFF
CDR3nt: TGTGCCAGCAGCTTTCAATGGGACTGGGACTACAATGAGCAGTTCTTC

len: 11
j_gene: TRBJ1-1
v_gene: TRBV7-9
d_gene: TRBD1
abundance: .
CDR3aa: CSSSRQGGAFF
CDR3nt: TGTTCCAGCAGCAGACAGGGGGGAGCTTTCTTT

len: 15
j_gene: TRBJ2-7
v_gene: TRBV4-2
d_gene: .
abundance: .
CDR3aa: CASSQDSGSYDEQYF
CDR3nt: TGTGCCAGCAGCCAAGATTCCGGGAGTTACGACGAGCAGTACTTC

len: 14
j_gene: TRBJ2-7
v_gene: TRBV7-2
d_gene: .
abundance: .
CDR3aa: CASSLAREAYEQYF
CDR3nt: TGTGCCAGCAGCTTAGCCCGGGAAGCGTACGAGCAGTACTTC

len: 14
j_gene: TRBJ1-1
v_gene: TRBV7-6
d_gene: .
abundance: .
CDR3aa: CASSSGGFDTEAFF
CDR3nt: TGTGCCAGCAGCAGTGGAGGGTTCGACACTGAAGCTTTCTTT

len: 14
j_gene: TRBJ2-1
v_gene: TRBV9
d_gene: TRBD2
abundance: once
CDR3aa: CASSGGLGFNEQFF
CDR3nt: TGTGCCAGCAGCGGGGGACTAGGGTTCAATGAGCAGTTCTTC

len: 13
j_gene: TRBJ2-7
v_gene: TRBV29-1
d_gene: TRBD2
abundance: .
CDR3aa: CSVPAVGGGEQYF
CDR3nt: TGCAGCGTTCCGGCAGTCGGGGGGGGCGAGCAGTACTTC

len: 15
j_gene: TRBJ2-5
v_gene: TRBV2
d_gene: TRBD1
abundance: .
CDR3aa: CASSAWGQGGETQYF
CDR3nt: TGTGCCAGCAGCGCCTGGGGACAGGGAGGGGAGACCCAGTACTTC

len: 13
j_gene: TRBJ1-2
v_gene: TRBV28
d_gene: .
abundance: .
CDR3aa: CASNAGTTYGYTF
CDR3nt: TGTGCCAGCAACGCCGGGACTACGTATGGCTACACCTTC

len: 11
j_gene: TRBJ2-7
v_gene: TRBV7-5
d_gene: .
abundance: .
CDR3aa: CVRSPEAEQYF
CDR3nt: TGTGTCAGAAGCCCGGAGGCGGAACAGTACTTC